A single T cell receptor beta chain is shown here with its context. This record comes from a study of shared clonotypes between healthy human individuals. Sequencing was performed with immunoSEQ multiplex PCR; in TCRdb, only in-frame clones are kept and a portion is missing. The repertoire has under 2.5 million clones, around 90% of them found once; the top ten carry approximately 0.39%. Germline V CDR1 and CDR2: LNHDA, SQIVND (reference sequence). The CDR3 runs to 15 residues. Unmatched junction bases numbered 14, after V lost 10 bases and J lost 6 bases. The V and J genes are TRBV19 and TRBJ2-1, with 8 nucleotides matching TRBD1. The TCR sequence derives from a man between 18 and 29 years old in good health. Some clones in this sample may be carry-over from other donors' samples. The sample consisted of naive CD4+ T cells from PBMCs. Subset described: CD45RA+ positively selected. The DNA of the CDR3 is TGTGCCACCAAAGCCAGGACAGGGCAGGTCAATGAGCAGTTCTTC. The encoded protein is CATKARTGQVNEQFF.